The clone carrying this T cell receptor beta chain occurred many times. The data originate from a study of blood T cell repertoires in COVID-19. Study summary: Donors in the United States, Italy and Spain gave samples during acute or convalescent COVID-19. PBMCs, B-cell-depleted T cells, or T cells were the source of the cDNA or gDNA that made up the material.

Per the original methods: Amplification of reference gene primers was used by the study to estimate nucleated cell counts. Data came from immunoSEQ multiplex PCR; TCRdb stores just in-frame clones and leaves some out. From that table come the V and J calls and clone size; the DNA was used to work out D and trimming. The table includes more than 150,000 clones, 75% to 80% detected once. Losses at the gene ends were 3 bases for V and 7 bases for J; bases not matched to a gene: 9. The CDR3 is 14 residues long. Germline-derived CDR1 and CDR2 are DFQATT and SNEGSKA (reference sequence). This chain uses TRBV20-1 with TRBJ2-7, with TRBD2 matching over 10 bases. This receptor was identified in a woman aged 70-85 years with acute or convalescent COVID-19. Sequences were obtained from peripheral blood. The CDR3 DNA sequence: TGCAGTGCTAGTACGGCTAGCGGGAGAAATGAGCAGTACTTC. This encodes CSASTASGRNEQYF.